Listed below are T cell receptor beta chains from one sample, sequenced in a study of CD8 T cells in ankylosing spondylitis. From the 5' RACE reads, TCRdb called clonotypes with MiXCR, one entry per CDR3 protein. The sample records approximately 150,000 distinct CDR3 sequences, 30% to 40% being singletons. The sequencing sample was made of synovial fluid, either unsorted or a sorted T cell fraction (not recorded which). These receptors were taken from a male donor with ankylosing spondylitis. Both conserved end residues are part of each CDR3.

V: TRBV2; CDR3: CASRDLDRYLRTEAFF
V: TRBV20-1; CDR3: CSATHRGEREGLYEQYF
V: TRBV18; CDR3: CASSRSLGTGGYNEQFF
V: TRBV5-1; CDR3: CASRPGGPQETQYF
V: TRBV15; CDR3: CATSRDWDRGNTIYF
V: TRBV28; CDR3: CASGPSNLDEQFF
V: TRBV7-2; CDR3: CASSFTPWGGEQYF
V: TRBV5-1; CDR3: CASSLGPLAFSYNEQFF
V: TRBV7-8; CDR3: CASSSRTDYNSPLHF
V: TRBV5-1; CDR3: CASSLTGENTEAFF
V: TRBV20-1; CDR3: CSADTSGPYNEQFF
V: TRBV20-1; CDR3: CSAIASGSLVGTQYF
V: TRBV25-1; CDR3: CASSEGGDTGELFF
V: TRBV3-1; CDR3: CASSQSTGTSYEQYF
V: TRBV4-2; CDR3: CASSQDPGGGEAGELFF
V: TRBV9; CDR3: CASKKGAWSKGEAFF
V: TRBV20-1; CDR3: CSAFVAGGGSGELFF
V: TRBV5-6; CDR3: CASSGGTGVRTDTQYF
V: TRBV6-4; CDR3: CASSDGCGGLREKLFF
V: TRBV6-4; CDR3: CASSPGQGKSDTQYF
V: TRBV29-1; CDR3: CSVVVLGYEQYF
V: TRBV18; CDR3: CASSPPGRGEQFF
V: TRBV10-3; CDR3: CASLGTGPEQYF
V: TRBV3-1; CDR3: CASSQGLMGLAGHNEQFF
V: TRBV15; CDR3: CATSRTPRADQETQYF
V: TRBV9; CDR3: CASSVVPNTGELFF
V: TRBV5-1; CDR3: CASSPMDPSYNEQFF
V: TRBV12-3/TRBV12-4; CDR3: CASSLAHGTEAFF
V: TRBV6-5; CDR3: CASGHGVYNEQFF
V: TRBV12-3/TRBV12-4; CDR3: CANSFETGGSQPQHF
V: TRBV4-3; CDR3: CASSQDNGRYNEQFF
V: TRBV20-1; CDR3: CSARGKGMNTEAFF
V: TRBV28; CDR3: CASSGGGQPQHF
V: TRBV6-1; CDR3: CASSPRVAQETQYF
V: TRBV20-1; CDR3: CSARDHSKTDGLDF
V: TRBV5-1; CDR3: CASSAGQYGEKLFF
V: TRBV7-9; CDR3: CASRQGPATEAFF
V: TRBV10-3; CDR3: CATTGGLNQPQHF
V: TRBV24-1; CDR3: CATSDASNENNEKFF
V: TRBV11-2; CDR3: CASSLVLLDEQFF
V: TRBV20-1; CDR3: CSAGGLTSGRASGNEQFF
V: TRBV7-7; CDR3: CASSLGSGTSASYNEQFF
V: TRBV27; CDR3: CASSFSPGTGVDTQYF
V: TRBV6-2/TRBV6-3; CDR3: CASSPPGTPSEQFF
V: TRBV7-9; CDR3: CASSRGGPLSYEQYF
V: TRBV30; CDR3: CAWSASRGGEQFF
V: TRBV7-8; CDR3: CASSLNTEAFF
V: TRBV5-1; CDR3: CASRMGQIVTGELFF
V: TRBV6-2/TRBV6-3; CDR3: CASSIARYEQYF
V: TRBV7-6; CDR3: CASSRRQGAMSATEAFF
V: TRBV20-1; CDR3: CSARDLARQGGNQPQHF